This TCR beta chain was found in a study of cytomegalovirus exposure and HLA in healthy donors. The PCR employed 60 Vbeta primers together with 13 Jbeta primers. Measured with immunoSEQ multiplex PCR; TCRdb has only the in-frame clones, and not every one. Here the sample spans around 140,000 clones, 82% being singletons. This CDR3 is built from 14 residues. Germline V lookup: CDR1 SGHNT, CDR2 YYREEE (reference sequence). V dropped 5 bases and J dropped 3; count of bases not matched to a gene: 5. The genes are TRBV5-4 and TRBJ1-1; 9 bases are shared with TRBD1. This TCR came from a young man in good health and CMV-seropositive. The source material was PBMCs. The CDR3 protein is CASSHRTGDTEAFF. Here the CDR3 DNA reads TGTGCCAGCAGTCATCGGACAGGGGACACTGAAGCTTTCTTT.